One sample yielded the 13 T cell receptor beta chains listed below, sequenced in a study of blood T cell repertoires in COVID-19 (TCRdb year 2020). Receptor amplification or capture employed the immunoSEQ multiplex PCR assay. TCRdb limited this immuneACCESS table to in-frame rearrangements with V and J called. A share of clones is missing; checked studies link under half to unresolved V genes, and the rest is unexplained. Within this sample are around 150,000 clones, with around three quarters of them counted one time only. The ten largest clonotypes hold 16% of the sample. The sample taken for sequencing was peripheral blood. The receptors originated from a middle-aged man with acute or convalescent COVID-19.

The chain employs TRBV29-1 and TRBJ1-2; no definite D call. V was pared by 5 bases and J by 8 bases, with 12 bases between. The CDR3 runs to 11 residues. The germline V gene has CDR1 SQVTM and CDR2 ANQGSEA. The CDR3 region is CSVRQSGGYTF. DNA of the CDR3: TGCAGCGTTCGACAATCGGGGGGCTACACCTTC. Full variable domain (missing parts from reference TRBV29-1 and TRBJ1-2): SAVISQKPSRDICQRGTSLTIQCQVDSQVTMMFWYRQQPGQSLTLIATANQGSEATYESGFVIDKFPISRPNLTFSTLTVSNMSPEDSSIYLCSVRQSGGYTFGSGTRLTVV.

CDR3 nucleotides: TGTGCCAGCAGTTTGGGGGGGGCGTTAGAGACCCAGTACTTC. It codes for CASSLGGALETQYF. J is TRBJ2-5 and V is TRBV28; weak D call: TRBD2 (7 bases). Trimming took off 3 bases at V and 4 bases at J, with 12 bases between the two ends. This CDR3 has 14 residues. Looked up from germline, CDR1 is MDHEN and CDR2 is SYDVKM. Full variable domain (missing parts from reference TRBV28 and TRBJ2-5): DVKVTQSSRYLVKRTGEKVFLECVQDMDHENMFWYRQDPGLGLRLIYFSYDVKMKEKGDIPEGYSVSREKKERFSLILESASTNQTSMYLCASSLGGALETQYFGPGTRLLVL.

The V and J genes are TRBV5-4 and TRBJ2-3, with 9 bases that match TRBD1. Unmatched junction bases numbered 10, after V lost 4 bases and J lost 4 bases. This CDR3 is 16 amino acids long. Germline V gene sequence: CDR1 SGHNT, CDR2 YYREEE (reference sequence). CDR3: CASSRDPGQGSDTQYF. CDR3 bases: TGTGCCAGCAGCCGCGATCCGGGACAGGGTTCAGATACGCAGTATTTT. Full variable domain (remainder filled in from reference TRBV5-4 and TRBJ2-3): ETGVTQSPTHLIKTRGQQVTLRCSSQSGHNTVSWYQQALGQGPQFIFQYYREEENGRGNFPPRFSGLQFPNYSSELNVNALELDDSALYLCASSRDPGQGSDTQYFGPGTRLTVL.

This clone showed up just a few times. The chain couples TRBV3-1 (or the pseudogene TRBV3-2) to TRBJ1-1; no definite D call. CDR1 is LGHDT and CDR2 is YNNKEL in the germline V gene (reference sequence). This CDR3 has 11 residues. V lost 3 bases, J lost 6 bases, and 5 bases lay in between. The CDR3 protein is CASSQRSEAFF. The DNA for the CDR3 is TGTGCCAGCAGCCAGAGGTCTGAAGCTTTCTTT.

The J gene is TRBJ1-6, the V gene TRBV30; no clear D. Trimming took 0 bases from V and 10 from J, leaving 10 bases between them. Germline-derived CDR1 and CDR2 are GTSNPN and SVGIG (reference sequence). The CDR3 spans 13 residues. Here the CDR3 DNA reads TGTGCCTGGAGTGTACCGGGAAACTCACCCCTCCACTTT. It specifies CAWSVPGNSPLHF.

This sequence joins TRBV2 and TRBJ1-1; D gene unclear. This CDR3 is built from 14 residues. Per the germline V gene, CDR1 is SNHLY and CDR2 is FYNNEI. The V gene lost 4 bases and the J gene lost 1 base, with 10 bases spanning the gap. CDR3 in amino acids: CASSVSGTNTEAFF. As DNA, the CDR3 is TGTGCCAGCAGTGTTTCAGGAACGAACACTGAAGCTTTCTTT.

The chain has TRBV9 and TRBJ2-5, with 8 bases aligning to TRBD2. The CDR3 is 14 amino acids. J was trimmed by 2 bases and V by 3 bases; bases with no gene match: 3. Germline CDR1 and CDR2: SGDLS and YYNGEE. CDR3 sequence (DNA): TGTGCCAGCAGCGCGGGGGGGCGTCAAGAGACCCAGTACTTC. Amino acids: CASSAGGRQETQYF.

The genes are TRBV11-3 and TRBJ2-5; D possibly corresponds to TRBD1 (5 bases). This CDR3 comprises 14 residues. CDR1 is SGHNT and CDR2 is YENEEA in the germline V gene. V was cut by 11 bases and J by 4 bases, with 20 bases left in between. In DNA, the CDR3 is TGTGCCCGCTCATCCGCAGGGAACCGAGAGACCCAGTACTTC. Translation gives CARSSAGNRETQYF.

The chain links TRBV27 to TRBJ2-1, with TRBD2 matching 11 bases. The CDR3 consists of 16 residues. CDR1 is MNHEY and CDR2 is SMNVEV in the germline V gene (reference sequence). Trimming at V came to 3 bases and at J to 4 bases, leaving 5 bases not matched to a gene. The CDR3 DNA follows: TGTGCCAGCAGTTTGTCTAGCGGGGGGCTATACAATGAGCAGTTCTTC. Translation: CASSLSSGGLYNEQFF.

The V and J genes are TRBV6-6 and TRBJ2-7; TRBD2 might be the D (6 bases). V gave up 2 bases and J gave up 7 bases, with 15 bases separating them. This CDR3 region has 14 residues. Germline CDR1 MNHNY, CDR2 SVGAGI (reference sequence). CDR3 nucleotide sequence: TGTGCCAGCAGTTACGCGGGGACCGGAGGGGAGCAGTACTTC. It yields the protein CASSYAGTGGEQYF.

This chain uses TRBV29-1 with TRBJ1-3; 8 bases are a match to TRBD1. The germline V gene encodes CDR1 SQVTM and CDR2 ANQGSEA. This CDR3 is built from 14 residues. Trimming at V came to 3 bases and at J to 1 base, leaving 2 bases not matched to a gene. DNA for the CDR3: TGCAGCGTTGATCAGGGGGCGTCTGGAAACACCATATATTTT. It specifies CSVDQGASGNTIYF.

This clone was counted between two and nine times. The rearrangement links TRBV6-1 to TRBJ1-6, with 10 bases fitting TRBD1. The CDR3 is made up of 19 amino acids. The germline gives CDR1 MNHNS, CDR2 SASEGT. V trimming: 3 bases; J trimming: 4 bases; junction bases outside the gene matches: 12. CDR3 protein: CASSDTGGDRGLYNSPLHF. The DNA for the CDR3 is TGTGCCAGCAGTGATACCGGGGGGGACAGGGGACTTTATAATTCACCCCTCCACTTT.

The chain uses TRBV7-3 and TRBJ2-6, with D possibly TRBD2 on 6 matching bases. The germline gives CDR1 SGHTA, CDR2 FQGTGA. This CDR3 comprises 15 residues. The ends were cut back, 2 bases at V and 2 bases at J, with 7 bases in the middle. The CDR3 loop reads CASSLWGAGANVLTF. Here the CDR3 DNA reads TGTGCCAGCAGCTTATGGGGGGCTGGGGCCAACGTCCTGACTTTC.